Shown below are 4 T cell receptor beta chains from a single sample sequenced in a study of identical twins. TCRdb reanalysed the 5' RACE reads using MiXCR and keeps one entry per CDR3 protein. The data show around 340,000 distinct CDR3 sequences, 9% to 15% seen once. These data were likewise used in another study, on yellow fever vaccine responses in identical twins.

Material: CD8+ T cells sorted from blood. The receptors come from a woman in her late teens or twenties in good health.

V is TRBV12-3 or TRBV12-4 and J is TRBJ2-7; maybe TRBD1 (5 bases). The CDR3 is made up of 15 amino acids. V was pared by 3 bases and J by 0 bases, with 12 bases between. The CDR3 spells CASSLGQGGSYEQYV. In DNA form, the CDR3 reads TGTGCCAGCAGTTTGGGGCAGGGTGGCTCCTACGAGCAGTACGTC.

This clonotype has a handful of counts. The chain recombines TRBV29-1 with TRBJ2-2, with 9 bases lining up with TRBD1. CDR1 SQVTM and CDR2 ANQGSEA come from the germline V gene. The CDR3 consists of 14 residues. After removal of 1 base from V and 4 bases from J, the junction contained 1 base not matched to a gene. CDR3 protein: CSVEGGQGTGELFF. The CDR3 DNA is TGCAGCGTTGAAGGGGGACAGGGCACCGGGGAGCTGTTTTTT.

V and J are TRBV13 and TRBJ2-1; 8 bases agree with TRBD1. Germline V lookup: CDR1 PRHDT, CDR2 FYEKMQ (reference sequence). J was trimmed by 3 bases and V by 5 bases; bases with no gene match: 9. The CDR3 extends over 16 amino acids. This CDR3 reads CASSPPDRVSYNEQFF. DNA of the CDR3: TGTGCCAGCAGCCCACCGGACAGGGTAAGCTACAATGAGCAGTTCTTC.

The chain uses TRBV9 and TRBJ2-7, with 7 nucleotides matching TRBD2. Germline assignment: CDR1 SGDLS and CDR2 YYNGEE. The CDR3 is made up of 16 amino acids. With 4 bases clipped from V and 2 bases from J, the junction kept 12 bases outside the gene matches. CDR3 bases: TGTGCCAGCAGCCCCTTCGTCGGGGGGAGGGCCTACGAGCAGTACTTC. This gives the protein CASSPFVGGRAYEQYF.